This T cell receptor beta chain was profiled in a study of neurological immune-mediated disorders. Noted time point: technical triplicate 1. PBMCs stored at -80 C, 2 million in total, were the source of the unsorted libraries. The authors made cDNA by 5'RACE with 10-nucleotide random UMIs. Each CDR3 protein is one row after TCRdb ran MiXCR on the 5' RACE reads. The table lists about 38,000 distinct CDR3 sequences, over 8.5% of them singletons, with roughly 4% in the top ten. CDR1 is SGHRS, CDR2 YFSETQ, per germline. The CDR3 is made up of 16 amino acids. Trimming pared 0 bases from V and 2 bases from J, leaving 15 bases between. This clonotype was seen repeatedly, ten times or more.

Sequencing input: PBMCs. This chain links TRBV5-1 with TRBJ2-7; D is uncertain. The clonotype originates from a man aged 55 to 70 with HTLV-1-associated myelopathy (HAM/TSP). CDR3 sequence: CASSLGPGQAAYEQYF. CDR3 bases: TGCGCCAGCAGCTTGGGTCCCGGGCAGGCCGCCTACGAGCAGTACTTC.